This is a list of T cell receptor beta chains from one sample in a study of blood T cell repertoires in COVID-19. Sequencing was performed with immunoSEQ multiplex PCR; in TCRdb, only in-frame clones are kept and a portion is missing. Among 160,000 or so clones listed, 70% to 90% were seen once. The sample was peripheral blood. The source is a man aged 60-69 years with acute or convalescent COVID-19. Each CDR3 is given with its conserved first and last residue. A D gene is named only where the DNA matches it firmly. For some rows the clone size is stated as once, few or many, or as a class when expanded; others skip it.

abundance	j_gene	v_gene	d_gene	CDR3aa	CDR3nt
NA	TRBJ2-7	TRBV4-3	NA	CASSPVGAGESEQYF	TGCGCCAGCAGCCCGGTAGGGGCAGGGGAGAGCGAGCAGTACTTC
NA	TRBJ1-3	TRBV9	NA	CASSPRGGGNTIYF	TGTGCCAGCAGCCCCCGGGGGGGCGGAAACACCATATATTTT
NA	TRBJ1-1	TRBV25-1	NA	CASSDRGRTEAFF	TGTGCCAGCAGTGACAGGGGCCGGACTGAAGCTTTCTTT
NA	TRBJ1-2	TRBV5-6	NA	CASSLGRVEGYTF	TGTGCCAGCAGCTTGGGACGGGTCGAGGGCTACACCTTC
NA	TRBJ1-1	TRBV5-1	NA	CASSAGRMNTEAFF	TGCGCCAGCAGCGCCGGGAGAATGAACACTGAAGCTTTCTTT
NA	TRBJ1-6	TRBV4-2	TRBD1	CASSQDWRTGYSSYNSPLHF	TGTGCCAGCAGCCAAGACTGGAGGACAGGGTATAGCTCCTATAATTCACCCCTCCACTTT
NA	TRBJ2-1	TRBV7-3	TRBD2	CASSLSGASSYNEQFF	TGTGCCAGCAGCCTAAGCGGGGCAAGCTCCTACAATGAGCAGTTCTTC
NA	TRBJ1-2	TRBV2	NA	CASSREQNYGYTF	TGTGCCAGTTCCAGGGAACAGAACTATGGCTACACCTTC
NA	TRBJ1-4	TRBV7-8	NA	CASSFSGTSNEKLFF	TGTGCCAGCAGCTTTTCAGGGACTTCTAATGAAAAACTGTTTTTT
NA	TRBJ1-1	TRBV6-5	NA	CASRQGMNTEAFF	TGTGCCAGCAGACAGGGTATGAACACTGAAGCTTTCTTT
few	TRBJ2-3	TRBV4-2	TRBD2	CASSQSGVSDTQYF	TGTGCCAGCAGCCAGAGCGGGGTTTCAGATACGCAGTATTTT
NA	TRBJ2-3	TRBV24-1	TRBD1	CATSDGGDRGPSTDTQYF	TGTGCCACCAGTGATGGGGGCGACAGGGGCCCTAGCACAGATACGCAGTATTTT
NA	TRBJ2-7	TRBV5-4	TRBD1	CASSFGTALYEQYF	TGTGCCAGCAGCTTCGGGACAGCTCTCTACGAGCAGTACTTC
NA	TRBJ1-4	TRBV6-5	NA	CASSLTPTNEKLFF	TGTGCCAGCAGCCTTACACCAACTAATGAAAAACTGTTTTTT
once	TRBJ1-2	TRBV11-2	TRBD1	CASSPTQGAGYGYTF	TGTGCCAGCAGCCCTACACAGGGGGCAGGCTATGGCTACACCTTC